This is a list of T cell receptor beta chains from one sample in a study of OX40 agonist ivuxolimab in advanced cancers. Some clones are missing from TCRdb's copy, which holds only in-frame ones; the method was immunoSEQ multiplex PCR. The profile covers some 14,000 clones, with around 80% appearing a single time and roughly 14% taken by the ten largest. The sequenced sample was CD4+ or CD8+ T cells sorted from blood, obtained in a trial of the OX40 agonist ivuxolimab. The receptors originated from an adult with an advanced solid tumor such as melanoma, head and neck, liver or kidney cancer. The CDR3 runs from the conserved cysteine through the conserved F or W. Fields, in order: V gene, J gene, clone size, D gene, CDR3 DNA, CDR3 protein. D genes are given only for firm matches. Some rows have no size entry. The others give once, few or many, or a class for an expanded clone.

v_call: TRBV27
j_call: TRBJ1-3
clone_size: NA
d_call: TRBD1
cdr3_nt: TGTGCCAGCCGGTCCGGGACAGCCGCTGACTCTGGAAACACCATATATTTT
cdr3_aa: CASRSGTAADSGNTIYF

v_call: TRBV19
j_call: TRBJ1-1
clone_size: NA
d_call: NA
cdr3_nt: TGTGCCAGTAGTTACACCTTGAACACTGAAGCTTTCTTT
cdr3_aa: CASSYTLNTEAFF

v_call: TRBV2
j_call: TRBJ2-3
clone_size: medium-sized
d_call: TRBD2
cdr3_nt: TGTGCCAGCACCGCCGGGACTAAACTTCCAGATACGCAGTATTTT
cdr3_aa: CASTAGTKLPDTQYF

v_call: TRBV13
j_call: TRBJ2-7
clone_size: NA
d_call: TRBD1
cdr3_nt: TGTGCCAGCACCACCAGGGGACAGACCTACGAGCAGTACTTC
cdr3_aa: CASTTRGQTYEQYF

v_call: TRBV19
j_call: TRBJ1-5
clone_size: NA
d_call: NA
cdr3_nt: TGTGCCAGTAGTATTTCATGGGGCGACAATCAGCCCCAGCATTTT
cdr3_aa: CASSISWGDNQPQHF

v_call: TRBV7-9
j_call: TRBJ2-1
clone_size: NA
d_call: NA
cdr3_nt: TGTGCCAGCAGTGTAGGGTTTAGCGGACCCTACAATGAGCAGTTCTTC
cdr3_aa: CASSVGFSGPYNEQFF

v_call: TRBV6-1
j_call: TRBJ2-6
clone_size: NA
d_call: NA
cdr3_nt: TGTGCCAGCAGTGAGGTTTCGGGGACTGGGGCCAACGTCCTGACTTTC
cdr3_aa: CASSEVSGTGANVLTF

v_call: TRBV19
j_call: TRBJ1-1
clone_size: NA
d_call: NA
cdr3_nt: TGTGCCAGTAGTGCTAATGGGGGATGGAACACTGAAGCTTTCTTT
cdr3_aa: CASSANGGWNTEAFF

v_call: TRBV5-6
j_call: TRBJ2-5
clone_size: NA
d_call: NA
cdr3_nt: TGTGCCAGCAGCTTGCCCGCTTGGGGGCAAGCCAGGGAGACCCAGTACTTC
cdr3_aa: CASSLPAWGQARETQYF

v_call: TRBV14
j_call: TRBJ2-1
clone_size: NA
d_call: TRBD2
cdr3_nt: TGTGCCAGCAGCCGGGGGACACTGGGGACTAGCGGGAGTTACTATGAGCAGTTCTTC
cdr3_aa: CASSRGTLGTSGSYYEQFF

v_call: TRBV2
j_call: TRBJ2-1
clone_size: NA
d_call: NA
cdr3_nt: TGTGCCAGCAGAGGGGTTAACTCCTACAATGAGCAGTTCTTC
cdr3_aa: CASRGVNSYNEQFF

v_call: TRBV6-1
j_call: TRBJ2-6
clone_size: once
d_call: NA
cdr3_nt: TGTGCCAGTCACATCGAGGGCTCTGGGGCCAACGTCCTGACTTTC
cdr3_aa: CASHIEGSGANVLTF

v_call: TRBV9
j_call: TRBJ2-5
clone_size: NA
d_call: TRBD2
cdr3_nt: TGTGCCAGCAGCGTACGGGGCGGGGGAGAGACCCAGTACTTC
cdr3_aa: CASSVRGGGETQYF

v_call: TRBV9
j_call: TRBJ1-1
clone_size: NA
d_call: NA
cdr3_nt: TGTGCCAGCAGCGTAGCCGGGGGATCCACTGAAGCTTTCTTT
cdr3_aa: CASSVAGGSTEAFF

v_call: TRBV4-1
j_call: TRBJ2-7
clone_size: NA
d_call: TRBD2
cdr3_nt: TGCGCCAGCAGCCAACCGGGACTAGCGGCCTACGAGCAGTACTTC
cdr3_aa: CASSQPGLAAYEQYF

v_call: TRBV19
j_call: TRBJ2-7
clone_size: few
d_call: NA
cdr3_nt: TGTGCCAGTAGCGTGTGGCGGGGCGATGGGTACGAGCAGTACTTC
cdr3_aa: CASSVWRGDGYEQYF

v_call: TRBV10-3
j_call: TRBJ2-5
clone_size: few
d_call: NA
cdr3_nt: TGTGCCATCAGTGAGACCAGAACCCAAGAGACCCAGTACTTC
cdr3_aa: CAISETRTQETQYF

v_call: TRBV9
j_call: TRBJ2-7
clone_size: NA
d_call: NA
cdr3_nt: TGTGCCAGCAGCGTAGAGGCAGGTCCGAACTACGAGCAGTACTTC
cdr3_aa: CASSVEAGPNYEQYF

v_call: TRBV7-9
j_call: TRBJ2-5
clone_size: NA
d_call: NA
cdr3_nt: TGTGCCAGCAGCTTAAGTGTCGGTCAAGAGACCCAGTACTTC
cdr3_aa: CASSLSVGQETQYF

v_call: TRBV10-3
j_call: TRBJ1-2
clone_size: NA
d_call: NA
cdr3_nt: TGTGCCATCGTGGGATCTTCGGGTGGCTACACCTTC
cdr3_aa: CAIVGSSGGYTF

v_call: TRBV6-1
j_call: TRBJ2-2
clone_size: NA
d_call: NA
cdr3_nt: TGTGCCAGCAGTGACACCCCGGACACCGGGGAGCTGTTTTTT
cdr3_aa: CASSDTPDTGELFF

v_call: TRBV29-1
j_call: TRBJ2-1
clone_size: few
d_call: TRBD2
cdr3_nt: TGCAGCGCCCGTAGCGGGGGGTACAATGAGCAGTTCTTC
cdr3_aa: CSARSGGYNEQFF

v_call: TRBV6-8
j_call: TRBJ2-2
clone_size: NA
d_call: NA
cdr3_nt: TGTGCCAGCAGTGGCGTTTTCGCCGGGGAGCTGTTTTTT
cdr3_aa: CASSGVFAGELFF

v_call: TRBV5-1
j_call: TRBJ2-5
clone_size: NA
d_call: TRBD2
cdr3_nt: TGCGCCAGCAGTCATATAGCGGGAGGGGAGACCCAGTACTTC
cdr3_aa: CASSHIAGGETQYF

v_call: TRBV5-5
j_call: TRBJ2-1
clone_size: NA
d_call: NA
cdr3_nt: TGTGCCAGCAGCTTGGCCGAGTTTATGAATGAGCAGTTCTTC
cdr3_aa: CASSLAEFMNEQFF

v_call: TRBV7-9
j_call: TRBJ2-1
clone_size: NA
d_call: NA
cdr3_nt: TGTGCCAGCAGCCCCCCTAGATACAATGAGCAGTTCTTC
cdr3_aa: CASSPPRYNEQFF